Here is one TCR beta chain with its context. Its specificity is not known. Profiling relied on immunoSEQ multiplex PCR, and the TCRdb table lists in-frame clones only, not all of them. The data contain 20,000 to 25,000 clones, about nine tenths of them singletons. The record originates from a study of lymphopenia after photon versus proton radiotherapy. Notes on the study in general: After lymphocyte nadir, photon-treated repertoires showed oligoclonal expansion, especially CD8+ Temra. Larger post-nadir TCR diversity loss correlated inversely with survival in deceased patients.

The CDR3 length is 16 residues. Germline trimming cut 1 base from V and 1 base from J; bases unmatched to any gene: 1. The germline V gene has CDR1 SGHRS and CDR2 YFSETQ. The rearrangement joins TRBV5-1 to TRBJ2-3; 12 positions agree with TRBD2. The source was peripheral blood, collected from a patient treated with proton-based radiotherapy. This receptor was obtained from a woman between 65 and 79 years old with pancreatic cancer. Some clones in this sample may be carry-over from other donors' samples. CDR3 residues: CASSLRTSGGTDTQYF. In DNA, the CDR3 is TGCGCCAGCAGCTTGAGGACTAGCGGGGGCACAGATACGCAGTATTTT.